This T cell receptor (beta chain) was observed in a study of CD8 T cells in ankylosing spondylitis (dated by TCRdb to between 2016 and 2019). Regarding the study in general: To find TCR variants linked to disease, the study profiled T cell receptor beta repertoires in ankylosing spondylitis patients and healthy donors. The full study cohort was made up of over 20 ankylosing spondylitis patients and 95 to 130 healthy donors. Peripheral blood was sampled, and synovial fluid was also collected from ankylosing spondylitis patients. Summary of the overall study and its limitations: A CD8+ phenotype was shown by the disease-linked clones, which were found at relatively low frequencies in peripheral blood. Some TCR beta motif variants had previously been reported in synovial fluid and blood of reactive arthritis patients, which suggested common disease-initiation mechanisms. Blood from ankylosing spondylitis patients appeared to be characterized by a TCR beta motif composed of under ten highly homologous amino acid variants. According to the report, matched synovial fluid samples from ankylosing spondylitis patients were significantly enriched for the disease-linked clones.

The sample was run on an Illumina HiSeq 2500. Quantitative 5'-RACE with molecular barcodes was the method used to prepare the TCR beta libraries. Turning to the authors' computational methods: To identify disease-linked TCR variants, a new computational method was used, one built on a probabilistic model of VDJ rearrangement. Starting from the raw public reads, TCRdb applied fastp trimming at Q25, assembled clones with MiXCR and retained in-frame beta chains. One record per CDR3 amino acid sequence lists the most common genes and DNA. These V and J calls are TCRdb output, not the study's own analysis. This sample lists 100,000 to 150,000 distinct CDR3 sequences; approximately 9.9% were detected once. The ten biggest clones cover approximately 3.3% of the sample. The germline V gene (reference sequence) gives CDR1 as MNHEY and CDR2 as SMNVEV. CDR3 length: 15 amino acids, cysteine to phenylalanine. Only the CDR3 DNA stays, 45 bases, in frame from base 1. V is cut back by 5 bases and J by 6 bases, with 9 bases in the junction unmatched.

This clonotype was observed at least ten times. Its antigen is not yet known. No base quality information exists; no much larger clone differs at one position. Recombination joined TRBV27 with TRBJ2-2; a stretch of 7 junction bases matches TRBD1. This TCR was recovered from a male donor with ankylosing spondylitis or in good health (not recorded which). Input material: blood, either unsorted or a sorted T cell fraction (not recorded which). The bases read TGTGCCAGCAGTCCATCGACAGGGAGTGCCGGGGAGCTGTTTTTT. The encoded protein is CASSPSTGSAGELFF.